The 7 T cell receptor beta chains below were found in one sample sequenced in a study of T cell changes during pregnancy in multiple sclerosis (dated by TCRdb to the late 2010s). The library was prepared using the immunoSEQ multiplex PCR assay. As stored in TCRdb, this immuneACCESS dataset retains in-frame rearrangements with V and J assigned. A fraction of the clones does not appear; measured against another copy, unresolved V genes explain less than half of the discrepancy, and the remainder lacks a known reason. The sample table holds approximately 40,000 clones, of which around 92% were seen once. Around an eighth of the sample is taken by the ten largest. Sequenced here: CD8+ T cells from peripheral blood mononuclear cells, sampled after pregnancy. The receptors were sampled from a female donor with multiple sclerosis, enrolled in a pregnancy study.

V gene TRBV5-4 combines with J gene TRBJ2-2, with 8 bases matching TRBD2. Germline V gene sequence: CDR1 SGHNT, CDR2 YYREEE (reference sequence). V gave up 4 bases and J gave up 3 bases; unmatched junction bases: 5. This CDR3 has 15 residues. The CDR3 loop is CASSPREGDTGELFF. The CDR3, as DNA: TGTGCCAGCAGCCCCCGGGAGGGGGACACCGGGGAGCTGTTTTTT.

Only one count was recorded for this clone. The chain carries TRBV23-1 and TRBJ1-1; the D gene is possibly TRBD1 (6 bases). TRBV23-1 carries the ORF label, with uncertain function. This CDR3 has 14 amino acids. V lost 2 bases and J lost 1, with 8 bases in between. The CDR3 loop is CASSQDRKNTEAFF. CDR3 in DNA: TGCGCCAGCAGTCAAGACAGGAAGAACACTGAAGCTTTCTTT.

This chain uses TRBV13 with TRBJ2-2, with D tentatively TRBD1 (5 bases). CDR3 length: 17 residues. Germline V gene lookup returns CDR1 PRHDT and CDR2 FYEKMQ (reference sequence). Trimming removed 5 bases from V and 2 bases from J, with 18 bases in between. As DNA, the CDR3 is TGTGCCAGCAGCGAACACCCCTGGGGCCTAAACACCGGGGAGCTGTTTTTT. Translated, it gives CASSEHPWGLNTGELFF.

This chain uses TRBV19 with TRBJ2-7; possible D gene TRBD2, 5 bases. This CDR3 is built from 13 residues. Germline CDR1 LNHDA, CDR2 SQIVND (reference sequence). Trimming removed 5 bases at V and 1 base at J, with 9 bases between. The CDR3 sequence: CASSEGQSYEQYF. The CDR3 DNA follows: TGTGCCAGTAGTGAGGGCCAGTCCTACGAGCAGTACTTC.

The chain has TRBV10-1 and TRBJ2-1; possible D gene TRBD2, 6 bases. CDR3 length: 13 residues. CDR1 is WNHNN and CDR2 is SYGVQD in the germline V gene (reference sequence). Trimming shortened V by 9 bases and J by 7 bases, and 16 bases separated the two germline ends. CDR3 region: CASSLGRNNEQFF. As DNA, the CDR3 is TGCGCCAGTAGCCTGGGGAGGAATAATGAGCAGTTCTTC.

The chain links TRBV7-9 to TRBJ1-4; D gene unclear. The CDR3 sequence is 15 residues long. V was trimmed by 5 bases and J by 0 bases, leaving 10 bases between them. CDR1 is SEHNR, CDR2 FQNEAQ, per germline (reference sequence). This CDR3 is CASSMNSATNEKLFF. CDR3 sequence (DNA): TGTGCCAGCAGCATGAACAGTGCAACTAATGAAAAACTGTTTTTT.

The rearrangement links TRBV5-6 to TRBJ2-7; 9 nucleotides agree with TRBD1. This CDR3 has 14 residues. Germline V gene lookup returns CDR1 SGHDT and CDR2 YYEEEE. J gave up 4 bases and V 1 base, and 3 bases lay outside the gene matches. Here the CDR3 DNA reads TGTGCCAGCAGCTTGAAGGGACAGGGATACGAGCAGTACTTC. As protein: CASSLKGQGYEQYF.